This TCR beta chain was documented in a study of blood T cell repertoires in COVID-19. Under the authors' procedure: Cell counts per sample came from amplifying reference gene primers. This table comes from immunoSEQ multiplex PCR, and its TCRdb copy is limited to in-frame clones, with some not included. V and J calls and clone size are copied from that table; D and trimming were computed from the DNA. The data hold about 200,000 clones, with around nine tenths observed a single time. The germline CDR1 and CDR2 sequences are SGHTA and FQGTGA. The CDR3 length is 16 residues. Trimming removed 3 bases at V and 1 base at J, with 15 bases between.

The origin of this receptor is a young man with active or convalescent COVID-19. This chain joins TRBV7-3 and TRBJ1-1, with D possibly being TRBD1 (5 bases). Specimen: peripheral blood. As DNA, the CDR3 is TGTGCCAGCAGCTTTGATTTAGCAGGGCCGAACACTGAAGCTTTCTTT. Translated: CASSFDLAGPNTEAFF.